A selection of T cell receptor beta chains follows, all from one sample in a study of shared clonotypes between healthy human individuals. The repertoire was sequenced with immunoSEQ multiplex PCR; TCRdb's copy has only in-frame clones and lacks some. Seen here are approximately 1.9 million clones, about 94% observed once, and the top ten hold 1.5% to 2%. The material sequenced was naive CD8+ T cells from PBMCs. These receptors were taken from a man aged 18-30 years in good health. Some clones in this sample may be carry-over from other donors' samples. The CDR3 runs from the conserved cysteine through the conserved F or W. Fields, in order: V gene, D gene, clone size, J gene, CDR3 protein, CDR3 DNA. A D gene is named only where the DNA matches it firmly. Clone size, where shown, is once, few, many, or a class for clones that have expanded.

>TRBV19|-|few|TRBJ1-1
CASSIVDNTEAFF
TGTGCCAGTAGTATAGTGGACAACACTGAAGCTTTCTTT
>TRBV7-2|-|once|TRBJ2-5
CASSLWGGKQETQYF
TGTGCCAGCAGCCTCTGGGGAGGAAAACAAGAGACCCAGTACTTC
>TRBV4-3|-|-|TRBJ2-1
CASSISSYNEQFF
TGCGCCAGCAGCATCAGCTCCTACAATGAGCAGTTCTTC
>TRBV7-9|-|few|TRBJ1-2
CASSSLDVFEGYTF
TGTGCCAGCAGCTCCCTAGACGTCTTCGAGGGCTACACCTTC
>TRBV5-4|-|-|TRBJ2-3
CAIPWETRGTDTQYF
TGTGCCATCCCATGGGAGACCCGAGGCACAGATACGCAGTATTTT
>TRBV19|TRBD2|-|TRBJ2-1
CASSIVAGGNEQFF
TGTGCCAGTAGTATAGTGGCGGGAGGGAATGAGCAGTTCTTC
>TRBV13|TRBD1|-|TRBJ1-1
CASSPETGMNTEAFF
TGTGCCAGCAGCCCCGAGACAGGGATGAACACTGAAGCTTTCTTT
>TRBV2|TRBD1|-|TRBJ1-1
CASSEGLGQSTEAFF
TGTGCCAGCAGTGAAGGGTTGGGACAGTCCACTGAAGCTTTCTTT
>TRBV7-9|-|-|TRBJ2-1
CASRQALGDEQFF
TGTGCCAGCCGACAGGCTCTCGGCGATGAGCAGTTCTTC
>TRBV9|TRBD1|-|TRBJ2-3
CASSARQGSTDTQYF
TGTGCCAGCAGCGCCAGACAGGGGAGCACAGATACGCAGTATTTT
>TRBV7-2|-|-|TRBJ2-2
CASSLPTGELFF
TGTGCCAGCAGCCTACCGACCGGGGAGCTGTTTTTT
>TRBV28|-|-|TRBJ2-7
CASSLRGARGEQYF
TGTGCCAGCAGTTTACGGGGGGCTAGGGGCGAGCAGTACTTC
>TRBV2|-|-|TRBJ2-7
CASSGRTSHEQYF
TGTGCCAGCAGTGGACGGACTTCTCACGAGCAGTACTTC
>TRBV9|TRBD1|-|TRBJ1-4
CASSRVRDSSTNEKLFF
TGTGCCAGCAGCAGAGTCCGGGACAGCTCAACTAATGAAAAACTGTTTTTT
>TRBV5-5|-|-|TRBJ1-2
CASSQVALPHYGYTF
TGTGCCAGCAGCCAAGTCGCTCTTCCGCACTATGGCTACACCTTC
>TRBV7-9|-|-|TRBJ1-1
CASRTGTKVQEAEAFF
TGTGCCAGCAGAACCGGGACCAAAGTCCAGGAAGCTGAAGCTTTCTTT
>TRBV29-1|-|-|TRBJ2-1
CSVEEGMGRFYNEQFF
TGCAGCGTTGAAGAGGGGATGGGACGGTTCTACAATGAGCAGTTCTTC
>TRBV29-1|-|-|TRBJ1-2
CSVERYGDYGYTF
TGCAGCGTTGAACGGTATGGGGACTATGGCTACACCTTC
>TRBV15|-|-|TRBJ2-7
CATSRGRDPYEQYF
TGTGCCACCAGCAGAGGACGGGACCCCTACGAGCAGTACTTC
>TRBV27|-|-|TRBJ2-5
CASSIRVGVWETQYF
TGTGCCAGCAGCATCCGAGTGGGGGTATGGGAGACCCAGTACTTC
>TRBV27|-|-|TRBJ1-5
CASSLEGGRGNQPQHF
TGTGCCAGCAGTTTAGAAGGGGGGAGAGGGAATCAGCCCCAGCATTTT
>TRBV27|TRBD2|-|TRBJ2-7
CASSLISGRAGLAYEQYF
TGTGCCAGCAGTTTAATTTCCGGGAGAGCGGGATTAGCCTACGAGCAGTACTTC